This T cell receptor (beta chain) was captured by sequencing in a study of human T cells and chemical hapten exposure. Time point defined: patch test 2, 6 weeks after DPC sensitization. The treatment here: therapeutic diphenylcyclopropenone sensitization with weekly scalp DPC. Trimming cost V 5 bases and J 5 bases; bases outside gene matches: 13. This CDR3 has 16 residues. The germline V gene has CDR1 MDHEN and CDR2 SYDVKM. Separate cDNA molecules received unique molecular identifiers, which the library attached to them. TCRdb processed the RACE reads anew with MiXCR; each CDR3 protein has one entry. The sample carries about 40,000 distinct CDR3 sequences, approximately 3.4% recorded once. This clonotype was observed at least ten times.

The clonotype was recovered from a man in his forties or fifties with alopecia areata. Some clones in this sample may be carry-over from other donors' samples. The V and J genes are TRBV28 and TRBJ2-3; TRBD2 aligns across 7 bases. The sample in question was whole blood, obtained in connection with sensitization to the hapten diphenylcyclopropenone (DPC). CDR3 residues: CASSPPTFKRGDTQYF. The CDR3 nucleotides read TGTGCCAGCAGTCCCCCCACATTCAAGCGGGGAGATACGCAGTATTTT.